This TCR beta chain was observed in a study of T cell repertoires in cytomegalovirus infection. Study overall: CMV epitopes that were recently identified and HLA-C-restricted were used alongside well-studied HLA-B-restricted ones. In public TCR beta signatures, there were indications of both CMV infection and matching HLA type. Study observations and caveats: Identification of carriers of CMV plus the relevant HLA was performed using cumulative public TCR beta family frequency. HLA-C-restricted CMV-specific TCR beta clonotypes prevailed in the ex vivo response.

There are 14 residues in the CDR3. Trimming cost V 6 bases and J 8 bases, with 14 bases left between them. Germline lookup yields CDR1 LNHDA and CDR2 SQIVND (reference sequence). As for this clonotype: The antigen is not known.

A single record per CDR3 protein comes from TCRdb applying MiXCR to the reads. The sample has hundreds of thousands of distinct CDR3 sequences, around 31% seen once. The sequenced sample was cultured PBMCs, obtained from culture after CMV antigen stimulation. The chain employs TRBV19 and TRBJ1-6; D is possibly TRBD1 (6 bases). This TCR came from a human donor in good health (CMV status not recorded). Some clones in this sample may be carry-over from other donors' samples. CDR3 region: CASSRGQGDSPLHF. CDR3 coding DNA: TGTGCCAGTAGCCGGGGACAAGGGGATTCACCCCTCCACTTT. The full variable domain, in which reference TRBV19 and TRBJ1-6 provide the parts outside the CDR3, is DGGITQSPKYLFRKEGQNVTLSCEQNLNHDAMYWYRQDPGQGLRLIYYSQIVNDFQKGDIAEGYSVSREKKESFPLTVTSAQKNPTAFYLCASSRGQGDSPLHFGNGTRLTVT.